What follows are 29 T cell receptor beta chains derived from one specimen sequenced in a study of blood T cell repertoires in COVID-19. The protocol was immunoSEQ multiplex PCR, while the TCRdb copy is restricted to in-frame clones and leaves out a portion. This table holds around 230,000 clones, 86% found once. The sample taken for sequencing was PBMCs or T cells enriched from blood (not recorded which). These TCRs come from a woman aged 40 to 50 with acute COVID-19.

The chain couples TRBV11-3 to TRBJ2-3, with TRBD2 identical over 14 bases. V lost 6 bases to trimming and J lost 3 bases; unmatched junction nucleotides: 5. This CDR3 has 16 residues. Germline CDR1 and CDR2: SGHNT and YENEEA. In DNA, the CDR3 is TGTGCCAGCAGTAAGGGGACTAGCGGGAGTACAGATACGCAGTATTTT. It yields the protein CASSKGTSGSTDTQYF.

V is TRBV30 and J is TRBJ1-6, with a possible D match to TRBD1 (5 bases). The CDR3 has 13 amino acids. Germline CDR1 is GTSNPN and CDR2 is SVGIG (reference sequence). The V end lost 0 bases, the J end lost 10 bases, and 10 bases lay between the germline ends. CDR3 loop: CAWSVRQGSPLHF. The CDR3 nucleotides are TGTGCCTGGAGTGTACGGCAGGGCTCACCCCTCCACTTT.

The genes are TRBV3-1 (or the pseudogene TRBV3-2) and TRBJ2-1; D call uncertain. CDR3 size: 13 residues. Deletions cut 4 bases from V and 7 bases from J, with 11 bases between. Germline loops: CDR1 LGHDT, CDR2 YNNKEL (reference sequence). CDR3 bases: TGTGCCAGCAGCCGTATGACTCTGAATGAGCAGTTCTTC. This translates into CASSRMTLNEQFF.

CDR3 in amino acids: CASTQSRGGNTEAFF. The CDR3 coding sequence is TGTGCCAGCACCCAATCGAGAGGGGGGAACACTGAAGCTTTCTTT. The chain is built from TRBV2 and TRBJ1-1, with D possibly matching TRBD1 (6 bases). Germline V gene data show CDR1 as SNHLY and CDR2 as FYNNEI. V lost 7 bases, J lost 1 base, and 16 bases lay in between. The CDR3 length is 15 residues.

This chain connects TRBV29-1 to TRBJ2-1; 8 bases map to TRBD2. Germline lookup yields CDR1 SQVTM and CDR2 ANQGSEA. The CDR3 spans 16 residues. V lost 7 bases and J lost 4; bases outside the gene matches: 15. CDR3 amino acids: CSAQRVGGRWYNEQFF. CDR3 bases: TGCAGCGCACAGAGGGTCGGCGGGAGGTGGTACAATGAGCAGTTCTTC.

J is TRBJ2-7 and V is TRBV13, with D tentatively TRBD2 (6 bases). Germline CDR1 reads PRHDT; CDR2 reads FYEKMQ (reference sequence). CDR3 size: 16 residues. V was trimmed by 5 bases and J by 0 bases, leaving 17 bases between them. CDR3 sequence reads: CASSPSLAVSSYEQYF. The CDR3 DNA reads TGTGCCAGCAGCCCGAGTTTAGCGGTAAGCTCCTACGAGCAGTACTTC.

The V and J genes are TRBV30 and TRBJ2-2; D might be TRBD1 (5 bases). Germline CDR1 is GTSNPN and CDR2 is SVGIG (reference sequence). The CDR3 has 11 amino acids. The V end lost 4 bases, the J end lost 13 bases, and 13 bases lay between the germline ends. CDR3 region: CAWNRRGRLFF. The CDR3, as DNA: TGTGCCTGGAACCGAAGGGGAAGGCTGTTTTTT.

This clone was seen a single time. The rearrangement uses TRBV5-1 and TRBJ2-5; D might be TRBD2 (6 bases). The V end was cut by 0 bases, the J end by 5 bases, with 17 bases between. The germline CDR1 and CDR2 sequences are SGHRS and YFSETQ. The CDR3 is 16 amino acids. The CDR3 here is CASSLGASDPTETQYF. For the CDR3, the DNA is TGCGCCAGCAGCTTGGGGGCTAGCGACCCGACGGAGACCCAGTACTTC.

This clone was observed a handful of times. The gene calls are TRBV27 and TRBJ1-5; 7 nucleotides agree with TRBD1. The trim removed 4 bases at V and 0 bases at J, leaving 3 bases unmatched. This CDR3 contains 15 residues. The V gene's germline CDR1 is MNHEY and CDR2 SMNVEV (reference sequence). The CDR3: CASSSGTDSNQPQHF. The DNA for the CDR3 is TGTGCCAGCAGTTCCGGGACAGATAGCAATCAGCCCCAGCATTTT.

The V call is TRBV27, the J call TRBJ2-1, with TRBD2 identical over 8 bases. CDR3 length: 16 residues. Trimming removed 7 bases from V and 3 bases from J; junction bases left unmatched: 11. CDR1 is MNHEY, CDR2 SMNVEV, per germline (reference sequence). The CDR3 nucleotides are TGTGCCAGCAAGTCCGGGGTCCTAGCGGGCTACAATGAGCAGTTCTTC. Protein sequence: CASKSGVLAGYNEQFF.

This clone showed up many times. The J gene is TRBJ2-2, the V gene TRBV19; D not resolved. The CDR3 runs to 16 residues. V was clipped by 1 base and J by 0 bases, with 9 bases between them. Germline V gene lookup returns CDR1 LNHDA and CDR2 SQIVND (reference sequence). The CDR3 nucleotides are TGTGCCAGTAGTATAGTTTCTCCTTCGAACACCGGGGAGCTGTTTTTT. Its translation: CASSIVSPSNTGELFF. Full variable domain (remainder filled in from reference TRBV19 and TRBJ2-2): DGGITQSPKYLFRKEGQNVTLSCEQNLNHDAMYWYRQDPGQGLRLIYYSQIVNDFQKGDIAEGYSVSREKKESFPLTVTSAQKNPTAFYLCASSIVSPSNTGELFFGEGSRLTVL.

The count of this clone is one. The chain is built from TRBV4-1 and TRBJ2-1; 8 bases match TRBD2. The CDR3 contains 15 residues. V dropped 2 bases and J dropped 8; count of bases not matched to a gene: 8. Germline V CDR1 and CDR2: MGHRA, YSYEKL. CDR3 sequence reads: CASSQQQTSEDEQFF. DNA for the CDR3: TGCGCCAGCAGCCAACAGCAGACTAGCGAGGATGAGCAGTTCTTC.

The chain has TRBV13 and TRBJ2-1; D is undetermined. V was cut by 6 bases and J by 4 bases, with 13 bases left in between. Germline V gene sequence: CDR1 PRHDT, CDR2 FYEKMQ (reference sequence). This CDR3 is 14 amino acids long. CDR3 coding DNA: TGTGCCAGCAGTTGGTTAAGCAAGTACAATGAGCAGTTCTTC. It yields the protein CASSWLSKYNEQFF. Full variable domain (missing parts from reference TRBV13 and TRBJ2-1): AAGVIQSPRHLIKEKRETATLKCYPIPRHDTVYWYQQGPGQDPQFLISFYEKMQSDKGSIPDRFSAQQFSDYHSELNMSSLELGDSALYFCASSWLSKYNEQFFGPGTRLTVL.

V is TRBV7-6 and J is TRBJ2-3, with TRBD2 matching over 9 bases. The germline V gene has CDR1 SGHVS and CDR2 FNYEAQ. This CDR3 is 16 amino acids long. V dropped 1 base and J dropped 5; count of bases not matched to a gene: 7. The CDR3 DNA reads TGTGCCAGCAGCTTAGTGTCTAGCGGGACCGGAGATACGCAGTATTTT. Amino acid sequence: CASSLVSSGTGDTQYF. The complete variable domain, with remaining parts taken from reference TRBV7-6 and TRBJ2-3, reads GAGVSQSPRYKVTKRGQDVALRCDPISGHVSLYWYRQALGQGPEFLTYFNYEAQQDKSGLPNDRFSAERPEGSISTLTIQRTEQRDSAMYRCASSLVSSGTGDTQYFGPGTRLTVL.

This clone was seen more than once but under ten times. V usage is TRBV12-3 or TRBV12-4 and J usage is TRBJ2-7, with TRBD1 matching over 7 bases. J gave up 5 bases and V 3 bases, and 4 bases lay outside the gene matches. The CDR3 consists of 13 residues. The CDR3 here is CASSFNRGNEQYF. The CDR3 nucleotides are TGTGCCAGCAGTTTCAACAGGGGTAACGAGCAGTACTTC.

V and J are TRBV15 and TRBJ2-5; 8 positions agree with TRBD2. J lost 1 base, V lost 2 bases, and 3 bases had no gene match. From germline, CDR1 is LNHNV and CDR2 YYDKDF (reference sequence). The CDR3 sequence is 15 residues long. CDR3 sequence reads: CATSRLTSGQETQYF. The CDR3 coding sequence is TGTGCCACCAGCAGACTTACTAGCGGCCAAGAGACCCAGTACTTC. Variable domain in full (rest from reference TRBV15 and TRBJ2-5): DAMVIQNPRYQVTQFGKPVTLSCSQTLNHNVMYWYQQKSSQAPKLLFHYYDKDFNNEADTPDNFQSRRPNTSFCFLDIRSPGLGDTAMYLCATSRLTSGQETQYFGPGTRLLVL.

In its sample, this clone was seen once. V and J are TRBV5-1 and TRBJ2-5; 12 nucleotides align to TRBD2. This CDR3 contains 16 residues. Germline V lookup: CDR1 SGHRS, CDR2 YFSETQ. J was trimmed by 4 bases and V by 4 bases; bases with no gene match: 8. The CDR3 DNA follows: TGCGCCAGCAGCCCCTCTAGCGGGAGGGCCGGAGAGACCCAGTACTTC. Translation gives CASSPSSGRAGETQYF.

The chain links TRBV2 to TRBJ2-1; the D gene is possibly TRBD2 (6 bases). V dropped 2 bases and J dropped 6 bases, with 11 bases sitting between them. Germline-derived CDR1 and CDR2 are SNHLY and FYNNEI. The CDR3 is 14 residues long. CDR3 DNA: TGTGCCAGCAGTGAACTAGCGTCCGGCAATGAGCAGTTCTTC. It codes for CASSELASGNEQFF.

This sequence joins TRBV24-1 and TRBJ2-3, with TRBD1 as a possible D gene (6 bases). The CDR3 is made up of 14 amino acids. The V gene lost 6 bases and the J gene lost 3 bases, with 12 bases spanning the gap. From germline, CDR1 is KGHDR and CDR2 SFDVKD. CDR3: CATSSVRGTDTQYF. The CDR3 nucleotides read TGTGCCACCAGTAGTGTAAGGGGGACAGATACGCAGTATTTT.

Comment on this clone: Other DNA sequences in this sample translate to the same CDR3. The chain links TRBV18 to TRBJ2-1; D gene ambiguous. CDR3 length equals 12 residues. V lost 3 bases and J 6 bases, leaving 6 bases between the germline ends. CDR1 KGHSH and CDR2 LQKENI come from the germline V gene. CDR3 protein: CASSPSGNEQFF. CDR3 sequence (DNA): TGTGCCAGCTCACCGTCGGGCAATGAGCAGTTCTTC.

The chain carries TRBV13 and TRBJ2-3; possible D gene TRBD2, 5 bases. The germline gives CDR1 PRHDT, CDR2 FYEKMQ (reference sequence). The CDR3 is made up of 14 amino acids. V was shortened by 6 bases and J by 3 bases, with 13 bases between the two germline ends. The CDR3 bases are TGTGCCAGCAGTAATCGGGAAGGAACAGATACGCAGTATTTT. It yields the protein CASSNREGTDTQYF.

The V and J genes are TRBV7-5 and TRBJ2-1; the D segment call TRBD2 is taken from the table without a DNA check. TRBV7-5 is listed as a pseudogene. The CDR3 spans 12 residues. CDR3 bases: TGTGCCAGAAGCTTAGCCCGCAATGAGCAGTTCTTC. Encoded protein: CARSLARNEQFF.

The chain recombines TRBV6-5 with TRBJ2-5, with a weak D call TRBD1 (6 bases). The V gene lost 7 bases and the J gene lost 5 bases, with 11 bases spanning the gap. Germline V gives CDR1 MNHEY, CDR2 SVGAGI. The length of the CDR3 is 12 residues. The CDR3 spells CASKTGMETQYF. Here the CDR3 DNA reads TGTGCCAGCAAAACAGGGATGGAGACCCAGTACTTC.

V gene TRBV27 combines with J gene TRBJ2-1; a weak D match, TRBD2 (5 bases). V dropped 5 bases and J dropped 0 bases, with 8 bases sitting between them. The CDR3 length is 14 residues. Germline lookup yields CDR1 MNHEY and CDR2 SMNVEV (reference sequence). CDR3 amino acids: CASSRRSSYNEQFF. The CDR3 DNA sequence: TGTGCCAGCAGTAGGAGGAGCTCCTACAATGAGCAGTTCTTC.

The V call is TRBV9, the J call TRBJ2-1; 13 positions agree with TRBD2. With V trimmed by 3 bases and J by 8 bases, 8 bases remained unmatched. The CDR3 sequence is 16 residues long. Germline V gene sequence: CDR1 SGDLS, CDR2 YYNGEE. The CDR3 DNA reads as TGTGCCAGCAGCGCAGGGACTAGCGGGACGGTAGATGAGCAGTTCTTC. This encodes CASSAGTSGTVDEQFF.

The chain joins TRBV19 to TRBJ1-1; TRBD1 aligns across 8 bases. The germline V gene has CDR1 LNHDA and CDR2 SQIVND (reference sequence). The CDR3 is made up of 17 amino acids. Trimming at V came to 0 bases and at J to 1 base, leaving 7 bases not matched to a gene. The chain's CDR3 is CASSIDLRTGRNTEAFF. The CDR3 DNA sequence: TGTGCCAGTAGTATAGATCTGAGGACAGGGAGGAACACTGAAGCTTTCTTT.

CDR3 protein: CASSQDGSGEVRNTEAFF. The CDR3, as DNA: TGCGCCAGCAGCCAAGATGGGTCGGGGGAAGTTCGGAACACTGAAGCTTTCTTT. The V gene is TRBV4-1, the J gene TRBJ1-1; maybe TRBD1 (5 bases). Per germline, CDR1 MGHRA and CDR2 YSYEKL. The ends were cut back, 0 bases at V and 1 base at J, with 18 bases in the middle. This CDR3 has 18 amino acids.

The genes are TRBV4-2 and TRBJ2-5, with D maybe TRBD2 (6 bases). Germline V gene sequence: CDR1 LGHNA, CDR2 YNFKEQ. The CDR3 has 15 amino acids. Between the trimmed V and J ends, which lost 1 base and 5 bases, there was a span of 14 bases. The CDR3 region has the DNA TGTGCCAGCAGCCAAGTTGGAGGGTCGGGGGAGACCCAGTACTTC. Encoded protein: CASSQVGGSGETQYF.

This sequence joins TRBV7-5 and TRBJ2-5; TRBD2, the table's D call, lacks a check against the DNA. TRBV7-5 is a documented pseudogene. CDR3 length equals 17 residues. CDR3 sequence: CVRSLEGGREGQETQYF. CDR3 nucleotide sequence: TGTGTCAGAAGCTTAGAAGGCGGGCGGGAGGGCCAAGAGACCCAGTACTTC.